The 25 T cell receptor beta chains below were found in one sample sequenced in a study of B cell selection in AIRE deficiency. Regulatory T cells were sorted as CD4+CD25hiCD127low/negative cells. The data were produced by immunoSEQ multiplex PCR, yet TCRdb's version contains in-frame clones alone and is incomplete. The table lists tens of thousands of clones, 80% to 95% of them singletons. Material for sequencing was CD4+CD25+ Tregs sorted from PBMCs. The receptor set was obtained from a human donor in good health.

The chain joins TRBV18 to TRBJ1-2; D remains ambiguous. Trimming left V 2 bases short and J 2 bases short, with 9 bases between. The CDR3 length is 14 residues. The germline V gene has CDR1 KGHSH and CDR2 LQKENI. CDR3 loop: CASSPAPTNYGYTF. DNA for the CDR3: TGTGCCAGCTCACCAGCCCCAACCAACTATGGCTACACCTTC.

The chain employs TRBV9 and TRBJ1-1, with D tentatively TRBD1 (5 bases). The V end lost 0 bases, the J end lost 5 bases, and 14 bases lay between the germline ends. CDR1 and CDR2 from the germline V gene are SGDLS and YYNGEE. This CDR3 contains 15 residues. CDR3 loop: CASSVVGQGVTEAFF. CDR3 sequence (DNA): TGTGCCAGCAGCGTAGTCGGTCAAGGGGTGACTGAAGCTTTCTTT.

The chain has TRBV2 and TRBJ1-6; weak D call: TRBD1 (6 bases). The length of the CDR3 is 13 residues. Germline V gene lookup returns CDR1 SNHLY and CDR2 FYNNEI. Trimming removed 7 bases at V and 9 bases at J, with 13 bases between. The DNA of the CDR3 is TGTGCCAGCAATCGGGGGCTCAGTTCACCCCTCCACTTT. Translated, it gives CASNRGLSSPLHF.

The chain uses TRBV2 and TRBJ2-1; D not resolved. The CDR3 loop spans 11 amino acids. V was trimmed by 6 bases and J by 10 bases, leaving 10 bases between them. Germline V gene lookup returns CDR1 SNHLY and CDR2 FYNNEI. Here the CDR3 DNA reads TGTGCCAGCAGCTTAATGAGGGAGCAGTTCTTC. It yields the protein CASSLMREQFF.

This clone was counted a single time. CDR3 nucleotides: TGTGCCAGCAGTGATACGGTCGCCAAAAACATTCAGTACTTC. This translates into CASSDTVAKNIQYF. The V call is TRBV2, the J call TRBJ2-4; D remains ambiguous. Germline CDR1 reads SNHLY; CDR2 reads FYNNEI. Trimming took 3 bases from V and 1 from J, leaving 7 bases between them. The CDR3 has 14 amino acids.

The chain uses TRBV2 and TRBJ1-2; no firm D call. Germline V gene data show CDR1 as SNHLY and CDR2 as FYNNEI. CDR3 length equals 11 residues. Between the trimmed V and J ends, which lost 3 bases and 7 bases, there was a span of 6 bases. The CDR3 protein is CASSELGGYTF. The CDR3 DNA reads as TGTGCCAGCAGTGAGCTAGGTGGCTACACCTTC.

The rearrangement uses TRBV28 and TRBJ2-5, with D unclear. The CDR3 runs 13 residues. The germline V gene has CDR1 MDHEN and CDR2 SYDVKM. With 3 bases removed from V and 2 bases from J, the gap between germline ends came to 7 bases. CDR3 protein: CASSFGRQETQYF. The DNA for the CDR3 is TGTGCCAGCAGTTTCGGCAGACAAGAGACCCAGTACTTC. The full variable domain, in which reference TRBV28 and TRBJ2-5 provide the parts outside the CDR3, is DVKVTQSSRYLVKRTGEKVFLECVQDMDHENMFWYRQDPGLGLRLIYFSYDVKMKEKGDIPEGYSVSREKKERFSLILESASTNQTSMYLCASSFGRQETQYFGPGTRLLVL.

The V gene is TRBV5-1, the J gene TRBJ2-6, with 8 bases lining up with TRBD2. The germline V gene has CDR1 SGHRS and CDR2 YFSETQ. The CDR3 covers 16 residues. J lost 2 bases, V lost 2 bases, and 3 bases had no gene match. The CDR3 region is CASSFDGGAGANVLTF. In nucleotides, the CDR3 is TGCGCCAGCAGCTTTGACGGGGGGGCTGGGGCCAACGTCCTGACTTTC.

The count of this clone is one. V usage is TRBV6-1 and J usage is TRBJ1-2; D is possibly TRBD1 (5 bases). CDR1 and CDR2 (germline): MNHNS, SASEGT. Trimming removed 6 bases from V and 5 bases from J, with 19 bases in between. The CDR3 totals 15 residues. The CDR3 here is CASRATTGLGYGYTF. CDR3 DNA: TGTGCCAGCAGAGCTACAACGGGACTCGGTTATGGCTACACCTTC.

J is TRBJ2-3 and V is TRBV15, with D perhaps TRBD1 or TRBD2 (5 bases each). V shed 0 bases and J shed 7 bases, with 14 bases lying between them. The length of the CDR3 is 15 residues. The germline gives CDR1 LNHNV, CDR2 YYDKDF (reference sequence). CDR3 residues: CATSRDLGVENTQYF. The CDR3 DNA reads as TGTGCCACCAGCAGAGATTTGGGGGTGGAGAATACGCAGTATTTT.

This chain uses TRBV6-1 with TRBJ1-5; tentatively, D is TRBD1 (5 bases). Trimming shortened V by 2 bases and J by 7 bases, and 15 bases separated the two germline ends. Germline values: CDR1 MNHNS, CDR2 SASEGT. The CDR3 spans 15 residues. CDR3 DNA sequence: TGTGCCAGCAGTGAATACGGTCAGGGTGGCCAGCCCCAGCATTTT. Its translation: CASSEYGQGGQPQHF.

This sequence joins TRBV27 and TRBJ2-5, with D perhaps matching TRBD2 (7 bases). Between the trimmed V and J ends, which lost 6 bases and 4 bases, there was a span of 15 bases. The CDR3 consists of 14 residues. In germline, CDR1 is MNHEY, CDR2 SMNVEV (reference sequence). The CDR3 region is CASREWGGGETQYF. Written as DNA, the CDR3 is TGTGCCAGCAGAGAATGGGGGGGCGGAGAGACCCAGTACTTC.

The chain couples TRBV6-6 to TRBJ2-1; D remains unclear. Germline V CDR1 and CDR2: MNHNY, SVGAGI (reference sequence). V shed 5 bases and J shed 5 bases, with 10 bases lying between them. The CDR3 has 13 residues. In DNA, the CDR3 is TGTGCCAGCAGTCCCCCCCTCAACAATGAGCAGTTCTTC. It encodes CASSPPLNNEQFF.

This clone appeared a single time. The chain has TRBV10-3 and TRBJ2-5; 16 bases agree with TRBD2. The germline gives CDR1 ENHRY, CDR2 SYGVKD. The V segment lost 8 bases and the J segment 5 bases; nucleotides outside the gene matches: 5. The CDR3 runs 15 residues. The CDR3 DNA sequence: TGTGCCATCGGGGGACTAGCGGGAGGGAGTGAGACCCAGTACTTC. Its translation is CAIGGLAGGSETQYF.

The gene calls are TRBV4-2 and TRBJ2-4, with 10 positions matching TRBD2. The trim removed 4 bases at V and 3 bases at J, leaving 9 bases unmatched. The CDR3 extends over 17 amino acids. Germline CDR1 is LGHNA and CDR2 is YNFKEQ. The CDR3 nucleotides read TGTGCCAGCAGCCTGGCGGGGACTAGCGAGGGCAAAAACATTCAGTACTTC. This sequence encodes CASSLAGTSEGKNIQYF.

Notes on this clone: Relative to the germline gene, one junction end is altered; a read error may explain this. V gene TRBV5-1 combines with J gene TRBJ1-1; the D is unclear. CDR1 SGHRS and CDR2 YFSETQ come from the germline V gene. The CDR3 is made up of 13 amino acids. CDR3 DNA sequence: TGCGCCAGCAGCTTGGGGGTGAACGCTGAAGCTTTCTTT. Translated: CASSLGVNAEAFF.

CDR3 sequence (DNA): TGTGCCAGCAGTAGGGAAGTCCTCGATACGCAGTATTTT. Translation gives CASSREVLDTQYF. The chain is built from TRBV7-2 and TRBJ2-3, with unresolved D. The CDR3 consists of 13 residues. V was trimmed by 6 bases and J by 6 bases, leaving 13 bases between them. From germline, CDR1 is SGHTA and CDR2 FQGNSA.

The rearrangement uses TRBV25-1 and TRBJ2-3; possible D gene TRBD2, 6 bases. With 0 bases removed from V and 6 bases from J, the gap between germline ends came to 16 bases. This CDR3 has 16 amino acids. Germline-derived CDR1 and CDR2 are MGHDK and SYGVNS. Here the CDR3 reads CASSEYEGLTWDTQYF. DNA of the CDR3: TGTGCCAGCAGTGAATATGAGGGACTGACTTGGGATACGCAGTATTTT.

CDR3 residues: CAGSTSGSIGNEQFF. As DNA, the CDR3 is TGTGCCGGATCCACTAGCGGGAGTATAGGAAATGAGCAGTTCTTC. The J gene is TRBJ2-1, the V gene TRBV28, with 11 bases that match TRBD2. The V segment lost 11 bases and the J segment 7 bases; nucleotides outside the gene matches: 13. This CDR3 comprises 15 residues. Germline values: CDR1 MDHEN, CDR2 SYDVKM.

This clone showed up just once. CDR3 coding DNA: TGTGCCAGCGGGACAGGTTATCAGCCCCAGCATTTT. Amino acid sequence: CASGTGYQPQHF. The chain combines TRBV5-8 with TRBJ1-5, with TRBD1 matching over 8 bases. J was trimmed by 5 bases and V by 7 bases; bases with no gene match: 2. From germline, CDR1 is SGHTS and CDR2 YDEGEE. CDR3 size: 12 residues.

This chain uses TRBV7-9 with TRBJ1-2; the D is unclear. The CDR3 length is 15 residues. Deletions cut 5 bases from V and 4 bases from J, with 17 bases between. Germline V gives CDR1 SEHNR, CDR2 FQNEAQ (reference sequence). The CDR3 nucleotides read TGTGCCAGCAGCCGTACGGACTCCACTGTCTATGGCTACACCTTC. This encodes CASSRTDSTVYGYTF.

The chain is built from TRBV5-1 and TRBJ1-1; D perhaps matches TRBD1 (6 bases). CDR3 length equals 16 residues. CDR1 is SGHRS, CDR2 YFSETQ, per germline. V lost 3 bases to trimming and J lost 1 base, with 16 bases between them. The CDR3 DNA is TGCGCCAGCAGCTCGGGGGCACAGGCGTCGAACACTGAAGCTTTCTTT. Translation: CASSSGAQASNTEAFF.

The V and J genes are TRBV7-3 and TRBJ2-1, with 7 bases lining up with TRBD1. V trimming: 5 bases; J trimming: 0 bases; junction bases outside the gene matches: 4. The CDR3 runs to 15 residues. Germline V gene lookup returns CDR1 SGHTA and CDR2 FQGTGA. The CDR3 nucleotides are TGTGCCAGCAGCCTACAGGGGAGCTCCTACAATGAGCAGTTCTTC. Its protein product is CASSLQGSSYNEQFF.

The rearrangement uses TRBV7-8 and TRBJ2-2, with D unresolved. Trimming removed 5 bases from V and 7 bases from J, with 8 bases in between. The CDR3 covers 12 residues. Germline V gene sequence: CDR1 SGHVS, CDR2 FQNEAQ. CDR3 bases: TGTGCCAGCAGCCACCCCGGCGGGGAGCTGTTTTTT. As protein: CASSHPGGELFF.

The V gene is TRBV6-4, the J gene TRBJ2-2; 12 bases are a match to TRBD1. Germline loops: CDR1 MRHNA, CDR2 SNTAGT. There are 17 residues in the CDR3. The trim removed 4 bases at V and 4 bases at J, leaving 7 bases unmatched. CDR3 in amino acids: CASSGHRDRGLTGELFF. CDR3 DNA: TGTGCCAGCAGTGGCCACCGGGACAGGGGGCTCACCGGGGAGCTGTTTTTT.